The 26 T cell receptor beta chains presented below share a single source sample, sequenced in a study of PD-1 blockade in classical Hodgkin lymphoma. Time point: newly diagnosed, previously untreated cHL patient sample. Purified CD4+ T cells were obtained from thawed PBMCs through magnetic negative selection. This table comes from immunoSEQ multiplex PCR, and its TCRdb copy is limited to in-frame clones, with some not included. The profile shows around 16,000 clones, approximately 86% of them singletons. Material for sequencing was CD4+ T cells from blood. The source is a human donor with classical Hodgkin lymphoma.

A few counts support this clone. CDR3: CASSFKRLNTEAFF. CDR3 bases: TGTGCCAGCAGCTTTAAGAGATTGAACACTGAAGCTTTCTTT. The rearrangement uses TRBV11-2 and TRBJ1-1, with D hard to call. Germline values: CDR1 SGHAT, CDR2 FQNNGV. This CDR3 comprises 14 residues. The V end was cut by 3 bases, the J end by 0 bases, with 8 bases between.

The rearrangement links TRBV4-1 to TRBJ1-5; no reliable D call. The CDR3 has 16 residues. Looked up from germline, CDR1 is MGHRA and CDR2 is YSYEKL. Trimming took 0 bases from V and 1 from J, leaving 10 bases between them. The CDR3 loop is CASSQDSTRSNQPQHF. For the CDR3, the DNA is TGCGCCAGCAGCCAAGATTCGACAAGGAGCAATCAGCCCCAGCATTTT.

The rearrangement links TRBV11-3 to TRBJ2-5; possible D gene TRBD2, 5 bases. The V gene's germline CDR1 is SGHNT and CDR2 YENEEA. Trimming cost V 0 bases and J 7 bases, with 6 bases left between them. The CDR3 runs to 12 residues. The CDR3 spells CASSLDRGTQYF. DNA for the CDR3: TGTGCCAGCAGCTTAGATCGGGGGACCCAGTACTTC.

This rearrangement joins TRBV10-3 to TRBJ2-1; D tentatively reads TRBD1 or TRBD2 (5 bases each). The CDR3 is made up of 14 amino acids. V shed 6 bases and J shed 7 bases, with 16 bases lying between them. The germline gives CDR1 ENHRY, CDR2 SYGVKD. CDR3 sequence reads: CAIRLSQGGNEQFF. In DNA, the CDR3 is TGTGCCATCAGGCTATCCCAGGGCGGGAATGAGCAGTTCTTC.

The chain has TRBV10-2 and TRBJ1-2; 9 bases fit TRBD1. This CDR3 comprises 13 residues. Trimming cost V 4 bases and J 3 bases; bases outside gene matches: 0. Germline assignment: CDR1 WSHSY and CDR2 SAAADI. The DNA for the CDR3 is TGCGCCAGCAGTGGGACAGGGGACTATGGCTACACCTTC. Amino acids: CASSGTGDYGYTF.

This clone came up a few times. V gene TRBV19 combines with J gene TRBJ1-2, with D unresolved. Trimming cost V 3 bases and J 8 bases, with 10 bases left between them. This CDR3 has 12 residues. The germline V gene has CDR1 LNHDA and CDR2 SQIVND (reference sequence). CDR3 sequence reads: CASSMTRGGYTF. In DNA, the CDR3 is TGTGCCAGTAGTATGACCAGAGGGGGCTACACCTTC.

This chain links TRBV4-3 with TRBJ2-1; D is possibly TRBD1 (7 bases). Trimming pared 2 bases from V and 0 bases from J, leaving 20 bases between. The CDR3 sequence is 19 residues long. Germline V gene sequence: CDR1 LGHNA, CDR2 YSLEER. CDR3 residues: CASSQRGGFAGSSYNEQFF. CDR3 coding DNA: TGCGCCAGCAGCCAAAGAGGGGGCTTTGCGGGGAGCTCCTACAATGAGCAGTTCTTC.

This clone has just a few counts. This chain links TRBV27 with TRBJ2-7; 14 bases agree with TRBD2. Trimming took 3 bases from V and 10 from J; bases not matched to a gene: 8. Germline CDR1 MNHEY, CDR2 SMNVEV (reference sequence). This CDR3 is built from 15 residues. The CDR3 DNA reads as TGTGCCAGCAGTTTCGGGACTAGCGGGAGATTCTTCCAGTACTTC. This codes for CASSFGTSGRFFQYF.

The J gene is TRBJ2-2, the V gene TRBV7-2; 7 nucleotides align to TRBD2. The junction had 8 bases not matched to a gene; V was cut back by 3 bases and J by 7 bases. CDR3 length: 15 residues. Germline-derived CDR1 and CDR2 are SGHTA and FQGNSA. The CDR3 DNA sequence: TGTGCCAGCAGCTTGGGGGGGATAGCCGGCGGGGAGCTGTTTTTT. It is translated as CASSLGGIAGGELFF.

This clone was found a few times. The chain has TRBV9 and TRBJ1-1, with D perhaps TRBD1 (5 bases). Germline CDR1 reads SGDLS; CDR2 reads YYNGEE. Trimming took off 5 bases at V and 1 base at J, with 12 bases between the two ends. CDR3 size: 14 residues. This chain's CDR3 is CASSLTDTNTEAFF. DNA of the CDR3: TGTGCCAGCAGTCTGACAGACACGAACACTGAAGCTTTCTTT.

This rearrangement joins TRBV10-1 to TRBJ2-3; unclear D gene. Germline CDR1 is WNHNN and CDR2 is SYGVQD (reference sequence). Deletions cut 0 bases from V and 5 bases from J, with 12 bases between. This CDR3 contains 15 residues. The CDR3 here is CASSESQAEGDTQYF. The CDR3, as DNA: TGCGCCAGCAGTGAGTCGCAGGCAGAAGGAGATACGCAGTATTTT.

The rearrangement joins TRBV5-1 to TRBJ2-3; TRBD1 matches at 7 bases. Per the germline V gene, CDR1 is SGHRS and CDR2 is YFSETQ. This CDR3 spans 15 amino acids. Losses at the gene ends were 4 bases for V and 4 bases for J; bases not matched to a gene: 9. The CDR3 here is CASSLPRQGSDTQYF. In DNA form, the CDR3 reads TGCGCCAGCAGCCTACCCCGACAGGGATCAGATACGCAGTATTTT.

V and J are TRBV28 and TRBJ2-7; no firm D call. With 5 bases removed from V and 6 bases from J, the gap between germline ends came to 8 bases. Germline V lookup: CDR1 MDHEN, CDR2 SYDVKM. The CDR3 extends over 11 amino acids. The CDR3 DNA sequence: TGTGCCAGCAGTATCTGGGGCGAGCAGTACTTC. As protein: CASSIWGEQYF.

The rearrangement joins TRBV11-2 to TRBJ1-2, with a possible D match to TRBD1 (6 bases). Germline lookup yields CDR1 SGHAT and CDR2 FQNNGV. The CDR3 extends over 13 amino acids. Trimming removed 5 bases at V and 4 bases at J, with 11 bases between. The CDR3 here is CASSPDSSYGYTF. CDR3 sequence (DNA): TGTGCCAGCAGCCCGGACAGTTCCTATGGCTACACCTTC.

This clone was counted a single time. This chain connects TRBV7-2 to TRBJ1-2; a weak D match, TRBD1 (5 bases). Germline assignment: CDR1 SGHTA and CDR2 FQGNSA. The length of the CDR3 is 14 residues. V was trimmed by 3 bases and J by 8 bases, leaving 16 bases between them. Here the CDR3 DNA reads TGTGCCAGCAGCTTTTATGGGGGGAACCCGGGCTACACCTTC. It yields the protein CASSFYGGNPGYTF.

This clone was recorded once. This CDR3 is also generated by other DNA sequences in the sample. The genes are TRBV5-1 and TRBJ2-3, with 7 bases lining up with TRBD2. V lost 4 bases to trimming and J lost 4 bases; unmatched junction nucleotides: 15. Germline assignment: CDR1 SGHRS and CDR2 YFSETQ. This CDR3 contains 17 residues. The CDR3 DNA follows: TGCGCCAGCAGCCAGGGACTGGCGGGAGTTTTGTCAGATACGCAGTATTTT. Translating gives CASSQGLAGVLSDTQYF.

The chain links TRBV21-1 to TRBJ1-1; TRBD1 was called by the table and not checked on the DNA. TRBV21-1 is an annotated pseudogene. CDR3 length equals 14 residues. CDR3 sequence reads: CASSKGEGVREAFF. CDR3 DNA: TGTGCCAGCAGCAAAGGCGAGGGGGTTCGTGAAGCTTTCTTT.

On this clone: One end of the junction does not line up with germline, which may come from a read error. This chain joins TRBV28 and TRBJ1-5; weak D call: TRBD1 (5 bases). The CDR3 runs 13 residues. Germline CDR1 and CDR2: MDHEN and SYDVKM. CDR3 residues: CASSFEGWQLQHF. CDR3 nucleotide sequence: TGTGCCAGCAGTTTTGAGGGGTGGCAGCTCCAGCATTTT.

This clone showed up just once. This chain joins TRBV25-1 and TRBJ2-1, with 9 positions matching TRBD2. After removal of 3 bases from V and 6 bases from J, the junction contained 6 bases not matched to a gene. Germline V lookup: CDR1 MGHDK, CDR2 SYGVNS. This CDR3 is 15 amino acids long. The CDR3 sequence: CASSDRGRALNEQFF. CDR3 in DNA: TGTGCCAGCAGTGACCGCGGGAGGGCCCTCAATGAGCAGTTCTTC.

The CDR3 DNA reads as TGTGCCAGCAGCTTGGGGGACAGGGTGGTCGATGAGCAGTTCTTC. Protein sequence: CASSLGDRVVDEQFF. The gene calls are TRBV7-2 and TRBJ2-1; 9 bases match TRBD1. The V gene end was trimmed by 3 bases and the J gene end by 8 bases; junction bases not matched to a gene: 8. This CDR3 is built from 15 residues. Germline values: CDR1 SGHTA, CDR2 FQGNSA.

The chain has TRBV15 and TRBJ2-3, with 9 positions matching TRBD1. J was trimmed by 5 bases and V by 2 bases; bases with no gene match: 5. The CDR3 totals 15 residues. Germline V gene data show CDR1 as LNHNV and CDR2 as YYDKDF (reference sequence). The CDR3 DNA is TGTGCCACCAGCAGACAACAGGGGGCGAAAGATACGCAGTATTTT. Protein: CATSRQQGAKDTQYF.

The V call is TRBV11-2, the J call TRBJ2-1; D perhaps matches TRBD2 (6 bases). Trimming stripped 6 bases from V and 8 bases from J, with 17 bases between. Germline V gene lookup returns CDR1 SGHAT and CDR2 FQNNGV. This CDR3 spans 14 amino acids. The CDR3 reads CASSPLAGRHEQFF. The CDR3 nucleotides read TGTGCCAGCAGTCCTCTTGCGGGAAGGCATGAGCAGTTCTTC.

The chain couples TRBV27 to TRBJ2-5, with 8 bases aligning to TRBD1. CDR1 and CDR2 (germline): MNHEY, SMNVEV (reference sequence). This CDR3 is built from 17 residues. J was trimmed by 0 bases and V by 6 bases; bases with no gene match: 12. The DNA of the CDR3 is TGTGCCAGCAGCCAGGCAGGGGGCGCGAGGTACCAAGAGACCCAGTACTTC. This translates into CASSQAGGARYQETQYF.

The V gene is TRBV19, the J gene TRBJ2-1, with D tentatively TRBD2 (6 bases). CDR3 size: 15 residues. The V end was cut by 2 bases, the J end by 6 bases, with 14 bases between. The germline V gene encodes CDR1 LNHDA and CDR2 SQIVND (reference sequence). The CDR3 loop is CASSISPGVGNEQFF. The CDR3 DNA reads as TGTGCCAGTAGTATATCGCCGGGAGTTGGCAATGAGCAGTTCTTC.

The chain couples TRBV10-1 to TRBJ2-7; 11 bases fit TRBD2. Per germline, CDR1 WNHNN and CDR2 SYGVQD (reference sequence). This CDR3 has 14 amino acids. Trimming took 3 bases from V and 4 from J; bases not matched to a gene: 2. The CDR3 loop is CASSELAGGYEQYF. The CDR3 DNA is TGCGCCAGCAGTGAATTAGCGGGAGGGTACGAGCAGTACTTC.

The chain recombines TRBV4-3 with TRBJ1-1, with D perhaps matching TRBD1 (5 bases). V gave up 3 bases and J gave up 6 bases, with 17 bases separating them. The CDR3 covers 15 residues. Germline V gene data show CDR1 as LGHNA and CDR2 as YSLEER. Written as DNA, the CDR3 is TGCGCCAGCAGCCAGCAGGTGGGCAGAGGGGCTGAAGCTTTCTTT. Translating gives CASSQQVGRGAEAFF.